Sequencing of this T cell receptor beta chain was carried out in a study of Graves' ophthalmopathy and Graves' hyperthyroidism. The V end was cut by 4 bases, the J end by 3 bases, with 9 bases between. The CDR3 sequence is 13 residues long. Per germline, CDR1 SGHAT and CDR2 FQNNGV. Certain patients were not enrolled. These were patients with other autoimmune diseases, uncontrolled infections, pregnancy or lactation. Using RNA transcripts, the TCR beta CDR3 regions were amplified. An opening RT-PCR round employed HTBI primers and preceded a second-round multiplex PCR. TCRdb itself ran the multiplex PCR reads through MiXCR, one entry per CDR3 protein. The repertoire includes around 1.1 million distinct CDR3 sequences, about 40% of them detected once, and approximately 12% sits in the top ten. This clonotype was counted ten times or more.

Sequenced material: peripheral blood or thyroid tissue (not recorded which). The clonotype originates from an adult man with Graves' hyperthyroidism. This chain links TRBV11-2 with TRBJ1-1; D remains ambiguous. The CDR3 reads CASSSNRDTEAFF. The CDR3, as DNA: TGTGCCAGCAGCTCCAACCGGGACACTGAAGCTTTCTTT.